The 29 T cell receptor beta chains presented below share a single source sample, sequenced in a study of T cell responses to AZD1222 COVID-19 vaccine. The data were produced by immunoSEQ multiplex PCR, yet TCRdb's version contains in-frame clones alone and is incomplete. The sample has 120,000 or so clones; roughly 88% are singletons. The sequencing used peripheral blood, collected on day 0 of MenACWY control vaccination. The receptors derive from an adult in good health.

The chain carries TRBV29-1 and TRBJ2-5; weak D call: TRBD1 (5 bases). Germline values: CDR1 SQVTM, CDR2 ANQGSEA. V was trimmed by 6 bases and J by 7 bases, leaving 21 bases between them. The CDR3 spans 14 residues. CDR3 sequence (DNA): TGCAGCGTCAACCGACAGCACCCCACCGGGACCCAGTACTTC. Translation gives CSVNRQHPTGTQYF.

The CDR3 here is CASSVTGDVSGANVLTF. The CDR3 DNA reads as TGTGCCAGCAGCGTGACAGGGGACGTCTCTGGGGCCAACGTCCTGACTTTC. V usage is TRBV7-3 and J usage is TRBJ2-6, with TRBD1 matching 8 bases. Germline CDR1 reads SGHTA; CDR2 reads FQGTGA. The junction had 6 bases not matched to a gene; V was cut back by 5 bases and J by 0 bases. The CDR3 contains 17 residues.

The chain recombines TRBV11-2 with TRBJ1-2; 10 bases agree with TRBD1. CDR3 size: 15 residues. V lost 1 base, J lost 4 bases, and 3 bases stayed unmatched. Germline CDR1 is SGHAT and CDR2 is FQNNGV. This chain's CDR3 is CASSLAGTGVYGYTF. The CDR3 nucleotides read TGTGCCAGCAGCTTAGCCGGGACAGGGGTCTATGGCTACACCTTC.

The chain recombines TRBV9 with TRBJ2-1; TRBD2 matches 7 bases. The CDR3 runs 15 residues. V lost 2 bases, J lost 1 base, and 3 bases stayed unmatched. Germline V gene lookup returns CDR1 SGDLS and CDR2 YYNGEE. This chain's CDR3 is CASSVGTTSYNEQFF. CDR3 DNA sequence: TGTGCCAGCAGCGTCGGGACTACTTCCTACAATGAGCAGTTCTTC.

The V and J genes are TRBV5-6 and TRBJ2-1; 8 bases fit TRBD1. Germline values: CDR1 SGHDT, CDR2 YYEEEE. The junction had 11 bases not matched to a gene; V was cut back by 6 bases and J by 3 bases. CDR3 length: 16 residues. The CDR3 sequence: CASISGGGQVYNEQFF. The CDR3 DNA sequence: TGTGCCAGCATCTCGGGTGGGGGACAGGTCTACAATGAGCAGTTCTTC.

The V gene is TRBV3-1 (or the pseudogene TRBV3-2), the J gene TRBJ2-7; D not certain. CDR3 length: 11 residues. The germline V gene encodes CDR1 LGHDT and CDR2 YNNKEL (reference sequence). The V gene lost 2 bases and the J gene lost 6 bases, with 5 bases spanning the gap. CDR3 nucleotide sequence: TGTGCCAGCAGCCAATCGAGCGAGCAGTACTTC. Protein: CASSQSSEQYF.

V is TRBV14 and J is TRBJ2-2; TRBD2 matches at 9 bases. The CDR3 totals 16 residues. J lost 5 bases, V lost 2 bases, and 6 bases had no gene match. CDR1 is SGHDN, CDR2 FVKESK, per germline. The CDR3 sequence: CASSQRGTSGTGELFF. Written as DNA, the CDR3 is TGTGCCAGCAGCCAAAGAGGAACTAGCGGGACCGGGGAGCTGTTTTTT.

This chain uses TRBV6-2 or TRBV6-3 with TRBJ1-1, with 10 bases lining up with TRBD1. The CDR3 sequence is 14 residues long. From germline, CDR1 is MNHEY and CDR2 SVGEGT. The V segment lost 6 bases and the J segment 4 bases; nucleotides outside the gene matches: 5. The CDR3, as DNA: TGTGCCAGCAGCCGACAGGGGGCGGTCACTGAAGCTTTCTTT. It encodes CASSRQGAVTEAFF.

CDR3 nucleotides: TGTGCCAGCAGCCAATGGGACAGGGGGCAGTTCTTC. Translation gives CASSQWDRGQFF. This chain connects TRBV3-1 (or the pseudogene TRBV3-2) to TRBJ2-1; 10 nucleotides line up with TRBD1. Trimming at V came to 2 bases and at J to 12 bases, leaving 1 base not matched to a gene. The CDR3 spans 12 residues. CDR1 and CDR2 from the germline V gene are LGHDT and YNNKEL (reference sequence).

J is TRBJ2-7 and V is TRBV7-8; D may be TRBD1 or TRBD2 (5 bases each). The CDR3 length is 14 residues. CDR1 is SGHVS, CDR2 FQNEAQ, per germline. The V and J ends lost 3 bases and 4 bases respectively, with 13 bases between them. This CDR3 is CASSLFGTEYEQYV. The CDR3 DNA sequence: TGTGCCAGCAGCTTGTTTGGGACGGAGTACGAGCAGTACGTC.

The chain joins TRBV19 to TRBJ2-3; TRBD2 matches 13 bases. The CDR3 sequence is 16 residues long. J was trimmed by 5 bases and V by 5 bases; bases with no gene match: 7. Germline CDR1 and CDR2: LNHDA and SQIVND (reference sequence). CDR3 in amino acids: CASSPRTSGGGDTQYF. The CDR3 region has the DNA TGTGCCAGTAGTCCACGGACTAGCGGGGGCGGAGATACGCAGTATTTT.

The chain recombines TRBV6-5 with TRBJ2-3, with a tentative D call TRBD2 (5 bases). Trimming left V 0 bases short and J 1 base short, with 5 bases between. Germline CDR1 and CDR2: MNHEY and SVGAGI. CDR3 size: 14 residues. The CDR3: CASSYSRGTDTQYF. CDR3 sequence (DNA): TGTGCCAGCAGTTACTCGAGGGGCACAGATACGCAGTATTTT.

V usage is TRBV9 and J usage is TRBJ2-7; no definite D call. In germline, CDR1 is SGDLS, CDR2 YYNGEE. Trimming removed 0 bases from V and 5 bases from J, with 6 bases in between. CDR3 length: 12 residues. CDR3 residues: CASSVAEDEQYF. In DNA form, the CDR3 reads TGTGCCAGCAGCGTAGCGGAAGACGAGCAGTACTTC.

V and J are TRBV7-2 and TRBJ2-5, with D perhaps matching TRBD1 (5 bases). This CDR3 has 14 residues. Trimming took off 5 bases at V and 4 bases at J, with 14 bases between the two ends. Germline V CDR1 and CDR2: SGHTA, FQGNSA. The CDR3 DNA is TGTGCCAGCAGCCATTTTGGGGCCCCAGAGACCCAGTACTTC. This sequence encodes CASSHFGAPETQYF.

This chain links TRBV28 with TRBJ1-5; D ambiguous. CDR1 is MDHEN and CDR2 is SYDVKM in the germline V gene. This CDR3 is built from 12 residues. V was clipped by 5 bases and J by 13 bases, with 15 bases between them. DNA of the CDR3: TGTGCCAGCAGTCCATTTGTGGAGGTACAGCATTTT. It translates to CASSPFVEVQHF. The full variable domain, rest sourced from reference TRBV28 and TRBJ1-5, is DVKVTQSSRYLVKRTGEKVFLECVQDMDHENMFWYRQDPGLGLRLIYFSYDVKMKEKGDIPEGYSVSREKKERFSLILESASTNQTSMYLCASSPFVEVQHFGDGTRLSIL.

The CDR3 here is CASSVRQGPPYNEQFF. The CDR3, as DNA: TGTGCCAGCAGCGTCAGACAGGGGCCCCCTTACAATGAGCAGTTCTTC. The chain has TRBV9 and TRBJ2-1; 8 bases are shared with TRBD1. Germline V gives CDR1 SGDLS, CDR2 YYNGEE. The CDR3 has 16 residues. V lost 2 bases, J lost 4 bases, and 8 bases stayed unmatched.

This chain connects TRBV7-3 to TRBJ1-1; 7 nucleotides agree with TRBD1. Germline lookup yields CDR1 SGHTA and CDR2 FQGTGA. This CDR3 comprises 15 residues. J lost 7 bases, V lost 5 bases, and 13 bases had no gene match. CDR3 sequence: CASSPVGGDRNEAFF. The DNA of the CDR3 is TGTGCCAGCAGCCCTGTCGGTGGGGACAGAAATGAAGCTTTCTTT.

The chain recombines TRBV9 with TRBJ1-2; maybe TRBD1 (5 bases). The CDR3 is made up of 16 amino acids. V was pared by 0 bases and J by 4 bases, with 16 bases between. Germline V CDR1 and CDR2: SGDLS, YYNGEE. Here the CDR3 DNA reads TGTGCCAGCAGCGTAGAGTTAAGGGGTATAAGCTATGGCTACACCTTC. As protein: CASSVELRGISYGYTF.

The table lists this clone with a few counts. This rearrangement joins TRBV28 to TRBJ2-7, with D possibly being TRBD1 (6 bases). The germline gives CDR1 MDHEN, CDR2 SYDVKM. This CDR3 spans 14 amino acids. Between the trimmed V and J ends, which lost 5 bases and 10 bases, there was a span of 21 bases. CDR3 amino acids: CASSPTRDTPNQYF. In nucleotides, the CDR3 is TGTGCCAGCAGTCCAACAAGGGACACCCCTAATCAGTACTTC.

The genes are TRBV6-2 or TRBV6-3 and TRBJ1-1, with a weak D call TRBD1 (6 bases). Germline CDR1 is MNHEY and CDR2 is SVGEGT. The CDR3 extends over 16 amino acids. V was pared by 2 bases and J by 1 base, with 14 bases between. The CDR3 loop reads CASSYPGGLRNTEAFF. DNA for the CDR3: TGTGCCAGCAGTTACCCCGGGGGGCTGAGGAACACTGAAGCTTTCTTT.

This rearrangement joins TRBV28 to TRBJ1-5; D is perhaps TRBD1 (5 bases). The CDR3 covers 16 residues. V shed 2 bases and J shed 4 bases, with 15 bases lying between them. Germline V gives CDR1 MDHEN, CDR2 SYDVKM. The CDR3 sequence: CASSLAGGALNQPQHF. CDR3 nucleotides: TGTGCCAGCAGTTTAGCGGGAGGGGCGTTAAATCAGCCCCAGCATTTT.

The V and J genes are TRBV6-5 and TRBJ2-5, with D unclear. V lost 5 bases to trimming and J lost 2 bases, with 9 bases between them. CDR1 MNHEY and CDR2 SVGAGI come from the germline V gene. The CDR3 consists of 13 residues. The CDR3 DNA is TGTGCCAGCAGTCACCCGGTGCAAGAGACCCAGTACTTC. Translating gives CASSHPVQETQYF.

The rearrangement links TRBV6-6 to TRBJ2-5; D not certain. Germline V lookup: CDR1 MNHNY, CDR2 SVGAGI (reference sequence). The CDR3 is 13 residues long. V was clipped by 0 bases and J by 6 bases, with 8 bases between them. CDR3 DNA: TGTGCCAGCAGTTACTCGACCAGCCAGACCCAGTACTTC. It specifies CASSYSTSQTQYF.

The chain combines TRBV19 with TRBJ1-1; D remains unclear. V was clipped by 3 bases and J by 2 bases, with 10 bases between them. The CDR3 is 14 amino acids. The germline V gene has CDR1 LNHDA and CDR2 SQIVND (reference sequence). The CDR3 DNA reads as TGTGCCAGTAGTATCGGGAGTACTAACACTGAAGCTTTCTTT. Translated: CASSIGSTNTEAFF. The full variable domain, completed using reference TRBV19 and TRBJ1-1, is DGGITQSPKYLFRKEGQNVTLSCEQNLNHDAMYWYRQDPGQGLRLIYYSQIVNDFQKGDIAEGYSVSREKKESFPLTVTSAQKNPTAFYLCASSIGSTNTEAFFGQGTRLTVV.

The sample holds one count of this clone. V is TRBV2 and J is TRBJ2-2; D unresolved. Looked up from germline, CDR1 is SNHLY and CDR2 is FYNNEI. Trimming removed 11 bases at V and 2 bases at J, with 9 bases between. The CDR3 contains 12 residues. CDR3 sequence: CAAMFNTGELFF. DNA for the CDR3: TGTGCCGCAATGTTTAACACCGGGGAGCTGTTTTTT.

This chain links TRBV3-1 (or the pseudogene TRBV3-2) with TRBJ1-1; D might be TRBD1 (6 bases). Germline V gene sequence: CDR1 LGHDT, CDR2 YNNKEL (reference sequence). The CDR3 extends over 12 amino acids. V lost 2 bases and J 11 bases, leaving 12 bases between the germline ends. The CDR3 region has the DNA TGTGCCAGCAGCCAAACAGGGTCTGGGGCTTTCTTT. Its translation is CASSQTGSGAFF.

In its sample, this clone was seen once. The CDR3 bases are TGTGCCAGCTCACCCCCCGAGGGGACCACCGGGGAGCTGTTTTTT. Amino acid sequence: CASSPPEGTTGELFF. The chain is built from TRBV18 and TRBJ2-2, with D possibly called TRBD1 or TRBD2 (5 bases each). The V end was cut by 3 bases, the J end by 4 bases, with 12 bases between. The CDR3 sequence is 15 residues long. Germline V gives CDR1 KGHSH, CDR2 LQKENI. Variable domain in full (rest from reference TRBV18 and TRBJ2-2): NAGVMQNPRHLVRRRGQEARLRCSPMKGHSHVYWYRQLPEEGLKFMVYLQKENIIDESGMPKERFSAEFPKEGPSILRIQQVVRGDSAAYFCASSPPEGTTGELFFGEGSRLTVL.

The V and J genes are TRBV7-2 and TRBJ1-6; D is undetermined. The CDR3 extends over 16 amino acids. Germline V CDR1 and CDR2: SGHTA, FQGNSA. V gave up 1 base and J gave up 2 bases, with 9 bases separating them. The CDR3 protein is CASSLDGQAYNSPLHF. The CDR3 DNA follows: TGTGCCAGCAGCTTAGACGGGCAGGCCTATAATTCACCCCTCCACTTT.

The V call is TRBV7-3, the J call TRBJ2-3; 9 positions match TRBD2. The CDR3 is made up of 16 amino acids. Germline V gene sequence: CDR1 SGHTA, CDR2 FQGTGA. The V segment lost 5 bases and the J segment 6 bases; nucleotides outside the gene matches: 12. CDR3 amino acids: CASSPSASGISDTQYF. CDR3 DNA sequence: TGTGCCAGCAGCCCCAGTGCTAGCGGGATTTCGGATACGCAGTATTTT.